Listed below are T cell receptor beta chains from one sample, sequenced in a study of T cells after yellow fever vaccination. TCRdb called the 5' RACE reads again in MiXCR, with one record for every CDR3 protein. The sample lists under 350,000 distinct CDR3 sequences, approximately 4% occurring once. The sample here was PBMCs, taken 5 days after the yellow fever booster vaccination. The receptors were gathered from a man younger than 35 who received the YFV17D yellow fever vaccine. The CDR3 runs from the conserved cysteine through the conserved F or W. A D gene is named only where the DNA matches it firmly. Not every row has a clone size; where given, it reads once, few, many or a size class.

V gene	clone size	J gene	D gene	CDR3 protein	CDR3 DNA
TRBV5-1	many	TRBJ2-5	TRBD2	CASSRGGEAQYF	TGCGCCAGCAGCCGCGGGGGGGAGGCCCAGTACTTC
TRBV7-2	-	TRBJ1-6	TRBD1	CASSRDRGLSSPLHF	TGTGCCAGCAGTCGGGACAGGGGGCTTTCTTCACCCCTCCACTTT
TRBV12-3/TRBV12-4	few	TRBJ1-4	-	CASSLDGEKLFF	TGTGCCAGCAGTTTAGATGGGGAAAAACTGTTTTTT
TRBV4-2	many	TRBJ1-1	-	CASRTEGNTEAFF	TGTGCCAGCAGAACCGAGGGGAACACTGAAGCTTTCTTT
TRBV20-1	-	TRBJ2-5	-	CSARVPDAHQYF	TGCAGTGCTAGAGTCCCCGACGCCCACCAGTACTTC
TRBV14	once	TRBJ2-7	-	CASSQDRAGDRSYEQYF	TGTGCCAGCAGCCAAGATCGGGCCGGCGACAGGTCCTACGAGCAGTACTTC
TRBV19	-	TRBJ2-7	-	CASTGHPYYEQYF	TGTGCCAGTACGGGACACCCATACTACGAGCAGTACTTC
TRBV7-2	few	TRBJ2-2	-	CASSLVSSNTGELFF	TGTGCCAGCAGCTTAGTTTCCAGCAACACCGGGGAGCTGTTTTTT
TRBV7-9	few	TRBJ1-4	-	CASSRTIASRGTNEKLFF	TGTGCCAGCAGCCGAACCATCGCTTCCAGGGGAACTAATGAAAAACTGTTTTTT
TRBV5-6	-	TRBJ2-1	TRBD1	CASSPLTGSVHSYNEQFF	TGTGCCAGCAGCCCACTGACAGGGTCAGTCCACTCCTACAATGAGCAGTTCTTC
TRBV4-1	-	TRBJ2-3	-	CASSQDRLLTDTQYF	TGCGCCAGCAGCCAAGATCGACTACTCACAGATACGCAGTATTTT
TRBV5-5	-	TRBJ2-1	-	CASSSVGASYNEQFF	TGTGCCAGCAGTTCCGTGGGGGCCTCCTACAATGAGCAGTTCTTC
TRBV6-2/TRBV6-3	many	TRBJ2-3	-	CASSYGDTSPDTQYF	TGTGCCAGCAGTTACGGGGACACAAGCCCAGATACGCAGTATTTT
TRBV5-5	few	TRBJ2-3	-	CASSPSVVTDTQYF	TGTGCCAGCAGCCCCTCCGTGGTCACAGATACGCAGTATTTT
TRBV18	few	TRBJ2-3	-	CASSPPISTDTQYF	TGTGCCAGCTCACCACCGATCAGCACAGATACGCAGTATTTT